These 4 T cell receptor beta chains share one sample of origin, sequenced in a study of CD8 T cells in Susac syndrome. Reverse transcription of roughly 0.45 to 1 ug RNA was carried out with random hexamers. TCRdb independently ran MiXCR on the immunoSEQ multiplex PCR reads; one entry per CDR3 protein. The repertoire holds around 130,000 distinct CDR3 sequences, around 95% seen once, with 0.11% in the top ten. Sequencing used CD4+ T cells from PBMCs. The receptors stem from a human donor with multiple sclerosis.

J is TRBJ2-7 and V is TRBV4-3, with D possibly being TRBD2 (5 bases). CDR1 and CDR2 (germline): LGHNA, YSLEER. The CDR3 length is 15 residues. V lost 0 bases and J 3 bases, leaving 12 bases between the germline ends. The CDR3 DNA reads as TGCGCCAGCAGCCAAGATGCGCTTGCGGGCTACGAGCAGTACTTC. Residues: CASSQDALAGYEQYF.

The CDR3 here is CASGRQETQYF. CDR3 nucleotides: TGTGCCAGCGGACGGCAAGAGACCCAGTACTTC. V is TRBV7-9 and J is TRBJ2-5; D unresolved. Germline V lookup: CDR1 SEHNR, CDR2 FQNEAQ (reference sequence). This CDR3 has 11 amino acids. With 8 bases removed from V and 2 bases from J, the gap between germline ends came to 6 bases.

The chain couples TRBV3-1 to TRBJ1-2; 11 nucleotides agree with TRBD1. V gave up 0 bases and J gave up 11 bases; unmatched junction bases: 8. Germline values: CDR1 LGHDT, CDR2 YNNKEL (reference sequence). This CDR3 is 15 amino acids long. CDR3 sequence: CASSQDRRTGGAYTF. The CDR3 nucleotides are TGTGCCAGCAGCCAAGATCGAAGGACAGGGGGCGCGTACACCTTC.

This rearrangement joins TRBV7-9 to TRBJ1-2, with D possibly being TRBD1 (5 bases). This CDR3 contains 13 residues. V lost 6 bases and J 7 bases, leaving 15 bases between the germline ends. Germline V gene lookup returns CDR1 SEHNR and CDR2 FQNEAQ (reference sequence). The CDR3 region is CASSTGLAFGYTF. DNA for the CDR3: TGTGCCAGCAGTACGGGACTGGCCTTTGGCTACACCTTC.